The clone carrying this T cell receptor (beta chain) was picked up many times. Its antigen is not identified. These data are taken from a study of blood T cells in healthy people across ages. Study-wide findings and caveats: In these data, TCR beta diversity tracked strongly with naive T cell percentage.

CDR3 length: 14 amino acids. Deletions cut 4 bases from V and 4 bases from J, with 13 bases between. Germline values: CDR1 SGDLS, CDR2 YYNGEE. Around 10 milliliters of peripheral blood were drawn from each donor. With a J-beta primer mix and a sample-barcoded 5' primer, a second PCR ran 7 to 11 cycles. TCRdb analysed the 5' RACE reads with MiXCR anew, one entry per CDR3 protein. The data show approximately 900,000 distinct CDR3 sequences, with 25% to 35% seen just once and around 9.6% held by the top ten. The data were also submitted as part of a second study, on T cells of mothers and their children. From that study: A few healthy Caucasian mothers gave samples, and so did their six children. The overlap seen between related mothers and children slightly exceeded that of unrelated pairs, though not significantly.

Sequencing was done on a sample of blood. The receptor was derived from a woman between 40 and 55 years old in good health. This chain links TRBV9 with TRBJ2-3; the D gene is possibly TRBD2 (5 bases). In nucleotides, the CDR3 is TGTGCCAGCAGCCCGCTTTCGGACTCAGATACGCAGTATTTT. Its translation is CASSPLSDSDTQYF.